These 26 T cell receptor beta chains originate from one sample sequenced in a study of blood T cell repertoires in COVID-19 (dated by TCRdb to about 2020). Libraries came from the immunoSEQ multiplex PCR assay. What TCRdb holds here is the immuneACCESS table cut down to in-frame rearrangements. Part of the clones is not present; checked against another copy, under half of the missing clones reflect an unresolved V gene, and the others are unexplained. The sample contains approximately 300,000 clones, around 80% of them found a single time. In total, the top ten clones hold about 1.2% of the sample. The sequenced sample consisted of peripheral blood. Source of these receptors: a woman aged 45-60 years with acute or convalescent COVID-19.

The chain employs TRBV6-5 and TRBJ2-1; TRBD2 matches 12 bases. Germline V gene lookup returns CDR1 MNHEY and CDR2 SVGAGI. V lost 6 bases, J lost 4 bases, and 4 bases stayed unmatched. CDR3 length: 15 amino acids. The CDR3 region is CASRGTSGHYNEQFF. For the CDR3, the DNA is TGTGCCAGCAGGGGGACTAGCGGGCATTACAATGAGCAGTTCTTC.

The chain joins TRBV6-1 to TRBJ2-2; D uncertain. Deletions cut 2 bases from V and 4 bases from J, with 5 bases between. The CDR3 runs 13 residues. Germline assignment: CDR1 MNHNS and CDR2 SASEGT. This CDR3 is CASSEYFTGELFF. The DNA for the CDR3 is TGTGCCAGCAGTGAATATTTCACCGGGGAGCTGTTTTTT.

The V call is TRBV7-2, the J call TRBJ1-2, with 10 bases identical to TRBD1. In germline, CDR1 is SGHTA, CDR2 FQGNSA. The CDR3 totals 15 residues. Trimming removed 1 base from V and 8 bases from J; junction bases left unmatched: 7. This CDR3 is CASSLERTGGYGYTF. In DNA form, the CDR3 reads TGTGCCAGCAGCTTAGAAAGGACAGGGGGGTACGGCTACACCTTC. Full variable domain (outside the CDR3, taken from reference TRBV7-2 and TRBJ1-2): GAGVSQSPSNKVTEKGKDVELRCDPISGHTALYWYRQSLGQGLEFLIYFQGNSAPDKSGLPSDRFSAERTGGSVSTLTIQRTQQEDSAVYLCASSLERTGGYGYTFGSGTRLTVV.

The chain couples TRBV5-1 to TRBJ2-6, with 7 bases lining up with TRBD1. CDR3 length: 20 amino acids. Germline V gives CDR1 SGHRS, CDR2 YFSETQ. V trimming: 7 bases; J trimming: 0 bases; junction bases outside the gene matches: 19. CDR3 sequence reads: CASGVRQGLGLISGANVLTF. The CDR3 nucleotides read TGCGCCAGCGGCGTTAGACAGGGTTTGGGCCTGATCTCTGGGGCCAACGTCCTGACTTTC.

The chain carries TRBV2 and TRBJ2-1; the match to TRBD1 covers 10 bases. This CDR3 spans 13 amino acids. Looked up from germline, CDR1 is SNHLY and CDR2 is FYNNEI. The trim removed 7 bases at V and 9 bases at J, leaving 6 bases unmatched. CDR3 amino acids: CASTGQGLGEQFF. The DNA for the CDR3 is TGTGCCAGCACGGGACAGGGGTTGGGTGAGCAGTTCTTC.

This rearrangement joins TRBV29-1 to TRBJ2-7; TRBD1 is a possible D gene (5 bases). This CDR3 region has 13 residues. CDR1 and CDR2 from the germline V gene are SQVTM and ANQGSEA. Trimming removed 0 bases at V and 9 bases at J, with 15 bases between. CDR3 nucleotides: TGCAGCGTTGAAGAGCCCGACAGCCCCCGGCAGTACGTC. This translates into CSVEEPDSPRQYV.

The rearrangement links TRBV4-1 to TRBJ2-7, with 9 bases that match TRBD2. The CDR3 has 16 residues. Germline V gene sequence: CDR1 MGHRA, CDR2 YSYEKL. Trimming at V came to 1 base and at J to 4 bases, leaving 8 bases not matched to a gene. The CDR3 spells CASSQGWGGGAYEQYV. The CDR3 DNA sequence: TGCGCCAGCAGCCAAGGATGGGGCGGGGGGGCGTACGAGCAGTACGTC.

The CDR3 loop reads CASSEETGLSAFF. The CDR3 DNA is TGTGCCAGCAGTGAAGAGACAGGTCTGTCAGCTTTCTTT. J is TRBJ1-1 and V is TRBV6-1; tentatively, D is TRBD1 (6 bases). This CDR3 has 13 amino acids. Germline CDR1 and CDR2: MNHNS and SASEGT. The V end lost 1 base, the J end lost 10 bases, and 13 bases lay between the germline ends.

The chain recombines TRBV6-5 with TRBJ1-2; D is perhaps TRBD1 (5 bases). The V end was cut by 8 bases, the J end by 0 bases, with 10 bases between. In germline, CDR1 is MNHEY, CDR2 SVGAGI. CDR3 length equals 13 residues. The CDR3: CASGAGPNYGYTF. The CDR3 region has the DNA TGTGCCAGCGGGGCAGGTCCTAACTATGGCTACACCTTC.

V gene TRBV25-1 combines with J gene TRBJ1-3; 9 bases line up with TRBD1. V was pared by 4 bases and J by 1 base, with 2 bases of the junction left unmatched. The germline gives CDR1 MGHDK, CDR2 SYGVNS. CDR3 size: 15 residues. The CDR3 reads CASSADRGSGNTIYF. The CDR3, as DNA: TGTGCCAGCAGTGCGGACAGGGGTTCTGGAAACACCATATATTTT. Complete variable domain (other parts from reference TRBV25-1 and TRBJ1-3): EADIYQTPRYLVIGTGKKITLECSQTMGHDKMYWYQQDPGMELHLIHYSYGVNSTEKGDLSSESTVSRIRTEHFPLTLESARPSHTSQYLCASSADRGSGNTIYFGEGSWLTVV.

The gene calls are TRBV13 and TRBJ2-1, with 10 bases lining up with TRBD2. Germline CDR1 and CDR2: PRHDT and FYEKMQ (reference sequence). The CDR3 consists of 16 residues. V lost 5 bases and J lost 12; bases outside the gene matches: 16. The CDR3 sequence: CASSPARSGRGLGQFF. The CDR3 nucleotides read TGTGCCAGCAGCCCCGCTAGAAGCGGGAGGGGTCTAGGGCAGTTCTTC.

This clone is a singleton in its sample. This CDR3 is CASSPGGSSNYGYTF. DNA for the CDR3: TGTGCCAGCAGCCCAGGGGGGTCGTCTAACTATGGCTACACCTTC. The chain is built from TRBV5-5 and TRBJ1-2, with TRBD1 matching 7 bases. CDR1 SGHKS and CDR2 YYEKEE come from the germline V gene (reference sequence). The CDR3 consists of 15 residues. After removal of 4 bases from V and 0 bases from J, the junction contained 6 bases not matched to a gene.

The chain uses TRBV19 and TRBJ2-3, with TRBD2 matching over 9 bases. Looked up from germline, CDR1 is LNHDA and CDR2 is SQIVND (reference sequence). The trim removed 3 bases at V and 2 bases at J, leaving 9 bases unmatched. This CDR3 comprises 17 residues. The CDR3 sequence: CASSMGPSGADTDTQYF. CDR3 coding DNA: TGTGCCAGTAGTATGGGACCTAGCGGGGCCGACACAGATACGCAGTATTTT.

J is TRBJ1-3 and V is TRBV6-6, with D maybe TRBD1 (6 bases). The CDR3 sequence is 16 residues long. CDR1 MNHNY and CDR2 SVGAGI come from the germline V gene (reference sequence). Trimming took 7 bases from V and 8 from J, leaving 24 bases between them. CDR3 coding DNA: TGTGCCAGCATCAAGGGGGACGGGCTAATTGCGGACACCATATATTTT. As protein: CASIKGDGLIADTIYF.

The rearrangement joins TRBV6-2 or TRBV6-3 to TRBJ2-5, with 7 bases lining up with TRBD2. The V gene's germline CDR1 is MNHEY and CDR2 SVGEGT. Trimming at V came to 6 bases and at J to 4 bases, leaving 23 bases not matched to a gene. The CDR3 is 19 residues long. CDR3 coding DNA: TGTGCCAGCAGCACAGTCACTTTTAGCGGGTGGGGTCTGGTAGAGACCCAGTACTTC. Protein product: CASSTVTFSGWGLVETQYF.

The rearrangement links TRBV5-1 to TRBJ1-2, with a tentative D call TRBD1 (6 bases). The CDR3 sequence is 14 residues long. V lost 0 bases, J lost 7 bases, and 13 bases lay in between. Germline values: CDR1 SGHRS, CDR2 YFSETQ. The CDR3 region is CASSLEQGVSGYTF. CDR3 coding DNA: TGCGCCAGCAGCTTGGAACAGGGAGTCAGTGGCTACACCTTC.

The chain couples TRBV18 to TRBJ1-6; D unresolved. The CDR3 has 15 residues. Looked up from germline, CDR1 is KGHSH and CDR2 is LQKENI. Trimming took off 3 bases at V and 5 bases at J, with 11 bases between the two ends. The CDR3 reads CASSPVLVNNSPLHF. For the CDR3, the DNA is TGTGCCAGCTCACCGGTATTAGTAAATAATTCACCCCTCCACTTT.

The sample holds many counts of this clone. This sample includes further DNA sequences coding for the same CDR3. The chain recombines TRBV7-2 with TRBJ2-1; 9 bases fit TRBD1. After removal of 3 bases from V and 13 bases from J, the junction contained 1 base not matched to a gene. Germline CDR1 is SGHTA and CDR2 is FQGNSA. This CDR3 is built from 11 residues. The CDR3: CASSLGQGQFF. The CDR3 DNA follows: TGTGCCAGCAGCTTGGGACAGGGCCAGTTCTTC.

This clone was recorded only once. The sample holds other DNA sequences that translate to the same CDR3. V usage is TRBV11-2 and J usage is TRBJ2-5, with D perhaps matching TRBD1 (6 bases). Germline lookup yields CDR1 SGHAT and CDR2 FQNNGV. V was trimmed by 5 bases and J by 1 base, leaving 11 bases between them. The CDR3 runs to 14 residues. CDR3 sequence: CASSPGTLQETQYF. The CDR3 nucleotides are TGTGCCAGCAGCCCTGGGACACTCCAAGAGACCCAGTACTTC.

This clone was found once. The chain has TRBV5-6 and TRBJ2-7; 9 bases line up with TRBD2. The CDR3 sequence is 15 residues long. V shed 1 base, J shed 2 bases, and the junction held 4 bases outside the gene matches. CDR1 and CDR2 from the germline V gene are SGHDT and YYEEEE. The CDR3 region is CASSLRGRGTYEQYF. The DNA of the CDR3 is TGTGCCAGCAGCTTGCGCGGGAGGGGAACCTACGAGCAGTACTTC.

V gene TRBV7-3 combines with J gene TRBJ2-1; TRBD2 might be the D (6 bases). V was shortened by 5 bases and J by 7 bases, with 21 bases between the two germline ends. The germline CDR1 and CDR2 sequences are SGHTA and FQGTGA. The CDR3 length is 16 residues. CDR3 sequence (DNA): TGTGCCAGCAGCGACACCTCGGGGACTGGGAAAAATGAGCAGTTCTTC. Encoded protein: CASSDTSGTGKNEQFF. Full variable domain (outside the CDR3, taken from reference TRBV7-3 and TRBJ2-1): GAGVSQTPSNKVTEKGKYVELRCDPISGHTALYWYRQSLGQGPEFLIYFQGTGAADDSGLPNDRFFAVRPEGSVSTLKIQRTERGDSAVYLCASSDTSGTGKNEQFFGPGTRLTVL.

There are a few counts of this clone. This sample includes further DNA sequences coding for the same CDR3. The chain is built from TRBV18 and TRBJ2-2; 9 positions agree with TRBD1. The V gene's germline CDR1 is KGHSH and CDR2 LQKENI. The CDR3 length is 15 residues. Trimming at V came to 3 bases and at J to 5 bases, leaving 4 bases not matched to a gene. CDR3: CASSPQQGATGELFF. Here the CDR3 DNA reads TGTGCCAGCTCACCTCAACAGGGGGCAACCGGGGAGCTGTTTTTT.

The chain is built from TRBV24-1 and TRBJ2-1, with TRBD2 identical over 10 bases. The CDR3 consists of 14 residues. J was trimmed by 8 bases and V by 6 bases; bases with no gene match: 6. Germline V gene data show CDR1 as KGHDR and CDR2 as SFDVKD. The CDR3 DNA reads TGTGCCACCAGTCCTAGCGGGAGTATAGATGAGCAGTTCTTC. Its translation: CATSPSGSIDEQFF.

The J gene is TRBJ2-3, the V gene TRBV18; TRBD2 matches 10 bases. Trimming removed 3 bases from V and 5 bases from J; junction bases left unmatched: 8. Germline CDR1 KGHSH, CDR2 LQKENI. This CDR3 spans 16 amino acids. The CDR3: CASSPPAGGPGDTQYF. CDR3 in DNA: TGTGCCAGCTCACCCCCAGCGGGGGGGCCCGGAGATACGCAGTATTTT.

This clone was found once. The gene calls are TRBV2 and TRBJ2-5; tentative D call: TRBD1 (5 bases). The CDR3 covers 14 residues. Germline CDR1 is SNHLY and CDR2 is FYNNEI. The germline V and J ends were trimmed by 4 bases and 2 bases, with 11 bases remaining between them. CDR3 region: CASSGSGWQETQYF. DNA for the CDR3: TGTGCCAGCAGTGGCTCAGGGTGGCAAGAGACCCAGTACTTC.

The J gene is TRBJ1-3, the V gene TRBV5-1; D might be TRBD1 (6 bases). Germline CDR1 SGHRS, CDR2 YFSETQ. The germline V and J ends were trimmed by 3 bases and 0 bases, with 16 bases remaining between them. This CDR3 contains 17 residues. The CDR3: CASSSQGSLNSGNTIYF. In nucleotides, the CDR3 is TGCGCCAGCAGCTCCCAGGGGAGTCTAAACTCTGGAAACACCATATATTTT. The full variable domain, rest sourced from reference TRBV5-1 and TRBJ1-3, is KAGVTQTPRYLIKTRGQQVTLSCSPISGHRSVSWYQQTPGQGLQFLFEYFSETQRNKGNFPGRFSGRQFSNSRSEMNVSTLELGDSALYLCASSSQGSLNSGNTIYFGEGSWLTVV.